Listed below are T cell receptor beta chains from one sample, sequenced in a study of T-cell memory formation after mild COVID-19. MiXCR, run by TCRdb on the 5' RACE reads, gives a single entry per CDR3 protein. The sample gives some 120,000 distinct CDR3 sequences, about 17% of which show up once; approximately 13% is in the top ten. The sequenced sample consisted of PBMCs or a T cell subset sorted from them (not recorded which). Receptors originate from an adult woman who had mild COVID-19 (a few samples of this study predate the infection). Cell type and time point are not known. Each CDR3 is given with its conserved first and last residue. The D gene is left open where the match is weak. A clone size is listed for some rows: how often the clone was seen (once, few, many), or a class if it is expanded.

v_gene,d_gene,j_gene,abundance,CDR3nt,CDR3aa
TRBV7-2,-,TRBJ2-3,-,TGTGCCAGCAGCTTCCGGGGCAATGCTGGCACAGATACGCAGTATTTT,CASSFRGNAGTDTQYF
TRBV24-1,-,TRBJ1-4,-,TGTGCCACCAGTGACTCAGGGATTGGCTCTAATGAAAAACTGTTTTTT,CATSDSGIGSNEKLFF
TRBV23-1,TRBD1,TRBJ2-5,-,TGCGCCAGCAGCCAAGGCCCGGGACAGGGTTCCCAAGAGACCCAGTACTTC,CASSQGPGQGSQETQYF
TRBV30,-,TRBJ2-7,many,TGTGCCTGGAGGCGGTTAGACTCCTACGAGCAGTACTTC,CAWRRLDSYEQYF
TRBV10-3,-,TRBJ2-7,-,TGTGCCATCAGTGTGGGTAACGAGCAGTACTTC,CAISVGNEQYF
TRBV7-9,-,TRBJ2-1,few,TGTGCCAGCAGCTTAGCTACGGCGGGGACCTACAATGAGCAGTTCTTC,CASSLATAGTYNEQFF
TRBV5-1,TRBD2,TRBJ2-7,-,TGCGCCAGCAGCACCGGACTAGTAACCGCCTACGAGCAGTACTTC,CASSTGLVTAYEQYF
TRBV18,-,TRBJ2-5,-,TGTGCCAGCTCACCACTAAACAGGGCGGAGACCCAGTACTTC,CASSPLNRAETQYF
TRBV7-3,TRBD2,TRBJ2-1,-,TGTGCCAGCAGCTCCTCGGGACTAGCGGGGGGACTCTCCTACAATGAGCAGTTCTTC,CASSSSGLAGGLSYNEQFF
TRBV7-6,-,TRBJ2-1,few,TGTGCCAGCAGCCAGACAGTATTATACAATGAGCAGTTCTTC,CASSQTVLYNEQFF
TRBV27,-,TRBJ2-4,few,TGTGCCAGCAGTTGGGGCCACCAAGCCAAAAACATTCAGTACTTC,CASSWGHQAKNIQYF
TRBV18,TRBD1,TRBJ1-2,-,TGTGCCAGCTCACCACCAAAGACAGGGGCCCTCTATGGCTACACCTTC,CASSPPKTGALYGYTF
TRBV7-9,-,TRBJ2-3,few,TGTGCCAGCAGCTTATTGTCCGTTTCCACAGATACGCAGTATTTT,CASSLLSVSTDTQYF